This is a list of T cell receptor beta chains from one sample in a study of T-cell memory formation after mild COVID-19. MiXCR, run by TCRdb on the 5' RACE reads, gives a single entry per CDR3 protein. The sample contains approximately 190,000 distinct CDR3 sequences, around 19% of which appear only once. Sequencing input: PBMCs or a T cell subset sorted from them (not recorded which). The receptors shown here come from an adult woman who had mild COVID-19 (a few samples of this study predate the infection). Cell type and time point are not known. Each CDR3 is given without its conserved first and last residue. The D gene is left open where the match is weak.

V	J	D	CDR3
TRBV20-1	TRBJ1-4	NA	IPGRRLNEKLF
TRBV5-1	TRBJ2-3	NA	ASSLREVGPGASTDTQY
TRBV10-3	TRBJ1-2	NA	AISRDGLYGYT
TRBV2	TRBJ2-3	TRBD2	ASSEEGTRVDTQY
TRBV6-2/TRBV6-3	TRBJ2-7	TRBD2	ASTMRASGIREQY
TRBV11-2	TRBJ2-2	TRBD1	ASSPRTGRSGTGELF
TRBV27	TRBJ1-1	NA	ASSSSPGSNTEAF
TRBV20-1	TRBJ2-1	TRBD1	SVEQGAEAEQF
TRBV20-1	TRBJ2-7	TRBD1	SAKQGAEQY
TRBV7-8	TRBJ1-1	NA	ASRLKSSSEAF
TRBV20-1	TRBJ2-5	TRBD2	IARELAGGSWETQY
TRBV29-1	TRBJ1-2	NA	SVYKDGPGYT
TRBV12-3/TRBV12-4	TRBJ1-2	TRBD1	ASSSGTVGYT
TRBV5-5	TRBJ2-7	TRBD1	ASSLTGRAYEQY
TRBV18	TRBJ2-1	TRBD2	ASSPPGLAGWNEQF
TRBV6-5	TRBJ1-2	TRBD1	ASRTGARRGARGYT